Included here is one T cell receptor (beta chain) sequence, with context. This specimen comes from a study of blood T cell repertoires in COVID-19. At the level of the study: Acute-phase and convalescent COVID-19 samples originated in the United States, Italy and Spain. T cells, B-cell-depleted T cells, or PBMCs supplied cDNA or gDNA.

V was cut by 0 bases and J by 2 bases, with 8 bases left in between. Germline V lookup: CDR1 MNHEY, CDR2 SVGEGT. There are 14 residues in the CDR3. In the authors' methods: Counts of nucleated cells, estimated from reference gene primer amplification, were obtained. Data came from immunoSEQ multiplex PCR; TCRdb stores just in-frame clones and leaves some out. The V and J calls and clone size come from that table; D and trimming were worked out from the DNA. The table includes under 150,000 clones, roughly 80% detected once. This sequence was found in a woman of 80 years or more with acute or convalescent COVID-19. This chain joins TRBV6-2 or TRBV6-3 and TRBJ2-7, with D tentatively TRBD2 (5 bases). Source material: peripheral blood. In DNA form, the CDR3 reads TGTGCCAGCAGTTACTCGAGAGGGACCTACGAGCAGTACTTC. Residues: CASSYSRGTYEQYF.